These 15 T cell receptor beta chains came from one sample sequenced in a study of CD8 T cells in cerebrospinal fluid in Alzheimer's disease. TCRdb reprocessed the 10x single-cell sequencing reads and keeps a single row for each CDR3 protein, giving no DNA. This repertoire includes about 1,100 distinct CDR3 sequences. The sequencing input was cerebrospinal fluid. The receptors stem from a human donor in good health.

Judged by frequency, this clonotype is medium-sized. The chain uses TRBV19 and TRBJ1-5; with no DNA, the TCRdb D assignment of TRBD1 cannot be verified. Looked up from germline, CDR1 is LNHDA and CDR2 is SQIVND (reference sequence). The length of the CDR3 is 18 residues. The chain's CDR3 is CASSMRPLDSYSNQPQHF.

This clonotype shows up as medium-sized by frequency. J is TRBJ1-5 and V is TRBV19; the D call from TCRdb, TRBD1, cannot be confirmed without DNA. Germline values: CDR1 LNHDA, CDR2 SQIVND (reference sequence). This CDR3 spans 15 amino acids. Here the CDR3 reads CASSIYRDSNQPQHF.

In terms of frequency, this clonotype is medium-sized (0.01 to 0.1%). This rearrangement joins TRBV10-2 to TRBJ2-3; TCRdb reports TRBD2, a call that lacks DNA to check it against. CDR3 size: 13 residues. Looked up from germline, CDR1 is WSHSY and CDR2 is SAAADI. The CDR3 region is CASSQRGTDTQYF.

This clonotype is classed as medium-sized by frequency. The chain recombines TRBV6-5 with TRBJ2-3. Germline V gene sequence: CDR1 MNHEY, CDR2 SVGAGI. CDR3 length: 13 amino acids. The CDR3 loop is CASAIGRTDTQYF.

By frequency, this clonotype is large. CDR3 in amino acids: CASAVQGFSDEQYF. The J gene is TRBJ2-7, the V gene TRBV12-5; the TCRdb D gene call, TRBD1, has no DNA to confirm it. CDR1 and CDR2 (germline): LGHNT, FRNRAP. The CDR3 runs 14 residues.

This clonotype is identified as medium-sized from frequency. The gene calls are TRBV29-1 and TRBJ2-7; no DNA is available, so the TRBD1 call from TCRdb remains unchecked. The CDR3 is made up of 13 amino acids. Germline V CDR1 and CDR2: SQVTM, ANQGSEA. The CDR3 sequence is CSVLGGLSYEQYF.

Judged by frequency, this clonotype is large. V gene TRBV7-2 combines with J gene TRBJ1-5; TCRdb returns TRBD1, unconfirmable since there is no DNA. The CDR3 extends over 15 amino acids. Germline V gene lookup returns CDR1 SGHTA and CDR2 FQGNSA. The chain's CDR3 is CASSLDSGVGQPQHF.

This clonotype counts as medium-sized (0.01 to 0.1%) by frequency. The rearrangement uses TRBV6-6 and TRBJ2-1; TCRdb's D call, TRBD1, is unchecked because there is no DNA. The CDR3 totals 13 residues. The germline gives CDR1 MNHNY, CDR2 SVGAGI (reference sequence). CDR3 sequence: CASSRDSYNEQFF.

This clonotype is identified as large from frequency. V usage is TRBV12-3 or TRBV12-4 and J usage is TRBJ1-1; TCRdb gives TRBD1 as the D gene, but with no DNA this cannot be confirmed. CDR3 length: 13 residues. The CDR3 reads CASITTGGTEAFF.

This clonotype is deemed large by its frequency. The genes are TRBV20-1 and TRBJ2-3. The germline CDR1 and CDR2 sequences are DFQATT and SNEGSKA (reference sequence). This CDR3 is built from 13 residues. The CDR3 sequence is CSARVASTDTQYF.

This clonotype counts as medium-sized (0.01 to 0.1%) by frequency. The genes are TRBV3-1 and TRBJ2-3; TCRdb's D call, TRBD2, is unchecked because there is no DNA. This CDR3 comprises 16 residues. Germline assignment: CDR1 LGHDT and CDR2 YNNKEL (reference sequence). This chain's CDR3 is CASSQVIAGGTDTQYF.

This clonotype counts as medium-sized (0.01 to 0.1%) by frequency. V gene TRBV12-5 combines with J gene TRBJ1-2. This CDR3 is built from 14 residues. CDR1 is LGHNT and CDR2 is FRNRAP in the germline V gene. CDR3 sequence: CASGFGTLNYGYTF.

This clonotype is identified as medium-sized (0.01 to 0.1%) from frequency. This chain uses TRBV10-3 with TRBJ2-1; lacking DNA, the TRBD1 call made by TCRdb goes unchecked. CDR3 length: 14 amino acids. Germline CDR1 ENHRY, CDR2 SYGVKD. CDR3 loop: CAINPGQGALEQFF.

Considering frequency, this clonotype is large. The CDR3 protein is CASSQVRGFSEQYF. This chain links TRBV14 with TRBJ2-7; TCRdb designates TRBD2, a call that cannot be tested without DNA. The germline gives CDR1 SGHDN, CDR2 FVKESK. This CDR3 has 14 amino acids.

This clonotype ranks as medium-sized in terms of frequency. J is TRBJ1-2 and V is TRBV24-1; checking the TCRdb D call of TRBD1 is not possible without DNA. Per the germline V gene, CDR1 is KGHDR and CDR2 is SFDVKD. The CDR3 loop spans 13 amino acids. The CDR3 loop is CATSDHPGEGYTF.